The clone carrying this T cell receptor beta chain was counted between two and nine times. These data belong to a study of T-cell reconstitution after alpha-beta-depleted transplantation in children. This CDR3 has 15 amino acids. Germline V gives CDR1 SGHVS, CDR2 FQNEAQ. The V end was cut by 5 bases, the J end by 9 bases, with 20 bases between. Researchers prepared the TCRbeta library using unique molecular identifiers, the study reports. TCRdb re-called the PCR reads through MiXCR, storing one row per CDR3 protein. The repertoire has approximately 490,000 distinct CDR3 sequences, around an eighth of them found once; the top ten carry about 5.6%.

This sequence was found in a human donor who donated a stem cell graft to a child with combined immunodeficiency. The chain is built from TRBV7-8 and TRBJ1-5, with D possibly matching TRBD1 (5 bases). The sample was PBMCs from the stem cell graft donor, taken from the stem cell graft. The CDR3 nucleotides are TGTGCCAGCAGCCAAGGCCCGTGGGGTCAGGGGCCCCAGCATTTT. This translates into CASSQGPWGQGPQHF.